This T cell receptor (beta chain) was captured by sequencing in a study of blood T cell repertoires in COVID-19. On the study more broadly: Samples taken during acute and convalescent COVID-19 were collected in the United States, Italy and Spain. The cDNA or gDNA used as material had been derived from T cells, B-cell-depleted T cells, or PBMCs.

Original processing notes: Reference gene primer amplification in the assay estimated nucleated cell counts. Sequencing was performed with immunoSEQ multiplex PCR; in TCRdb, only in-frame clones are kept and a portion is missing. From that table come the V and J calls and clone size; the DNA was used to work out D and trimming. The sample carries over 300,000 clones, about 84% recorded once. Sequences were obtained from peripheral blood. The receptor's source is a woman aged 50 to 60 with acute or convalescent COVID-19.

As DNA, the CDR3 is TGCGCCAGCAGCCACGGACTAGCGGGAGGGCCAGGGGAGACCCAGTACTTC. Its translation is CASSHGLAGGPGETQYF. V is TRBV4-1 and J is TRBJ2-5; 15 nucleotides align to TRBD2. Trimming at V came to 3 bases and at J to 5 bases, leaving 7 bases not matched to a gene. Germline loops: CDR1 MGHRA, CDR2 YSYEKL. The CDR3 spans 17 residues.